The next 3 T cell receptor beta chains were all read from a single sample in a study of blood T cell repertoires in COVID-19. Clones were sequenced by immunoSEQ multiplex PCR, and TCRdb holds only the in-frame ones, with some missing. In the table there are roughly 200,000 clones, 75% to 90% of which are singletons. The sequenced material came from PBMCs or T cells enriched from blood (not recorded which). These receptors all stem from a woman between 40 and 55 years old with acute COVID-19.

This chain joins TRBV15 and TRBJ2-1; D is uncertain. V lost 2 bases, J lost 0 bases, and 14 bases lay in between. The CDR3 runs to 17 residues. Per the germline V gene, CDR1 is LNHNV and CDR2 is YYDKDF (reference sequence). In DNA, the CDR3 is TGTGCCACCAGCAGAAGTAGCAGTCCTAGCTCCTACAATGAGCAGTTCTTC. It translates to CATSRSSSPSSYNEQFF.

The chain combines TRBV5-5 with TRBJ1-5, with a tentative D call TRBD1 (6 bases). The germline V and J ends were trimmed by 1 base and 5 bases, with 13 bases remaining between them. The CDR3 has 15 residues. The germline V gene encodes CDR1 SGHKS and CDR2 YYEKEE (reference sequence). The CDR3 reads CASSLQGTFYQPQHF. The CDR3, as DNA: TGTGCCAGCAGCTTGCAGGGGACATTCTATCAGCCCCAGCATTTT.

This chain joins TRBV30 and TRBJ1-1; 9 bases are a match to TRBD1. This CDR3 is built from 14 residues. With 4 bases clipped from V and 0 bases from J, the junction kept 3 bases outside the gene matches. In germline, CDR1 is GTSNPN, CDR2 SVGIG (reference sequence). CDR3 residues: CAWTRDRVNTEAFF. DNA for the CDR3: TGTGCCTGGACTAGGGACAGGGTGAACACTGAAGCTTTCTTT.